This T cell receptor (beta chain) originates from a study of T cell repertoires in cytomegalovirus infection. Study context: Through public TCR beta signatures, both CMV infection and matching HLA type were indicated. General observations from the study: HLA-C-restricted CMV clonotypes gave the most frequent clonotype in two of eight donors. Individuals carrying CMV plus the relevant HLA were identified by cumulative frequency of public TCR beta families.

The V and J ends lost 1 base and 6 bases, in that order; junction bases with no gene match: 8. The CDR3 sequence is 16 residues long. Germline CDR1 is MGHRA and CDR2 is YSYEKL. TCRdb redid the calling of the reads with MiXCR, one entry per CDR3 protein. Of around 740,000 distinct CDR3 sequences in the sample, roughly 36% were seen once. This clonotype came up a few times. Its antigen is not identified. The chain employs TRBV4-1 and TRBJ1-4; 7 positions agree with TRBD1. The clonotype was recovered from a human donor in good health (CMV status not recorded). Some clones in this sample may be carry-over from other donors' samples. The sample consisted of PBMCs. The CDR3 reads CASSQGMGRGDEKLFF. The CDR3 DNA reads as TGCGCCAGCAGCCAAGGAATGGGCAGGGGGGATGAAAAACTGTTTTTT.